This TCR beta chain was recovered during a study of T cells in placental villitis. Some background on the complete study: The study compared placental TCR-beta repertoires across villitis of unknown etiology, gestational-age-matched unaffected controls, and infectious villitis to test an allograft-versus-infection hypothesis. Results and caveats for the whole study, not just this receptor: CMV-specific clone frequencies were higher in infectious CMV cases than in villitis of unknown etiology (around 0.01 vs 0.001), and the villitis of unknown etiology frequencies did not differ from those of controls. Because the paraffin blocks included small amounts of decidua, some of the captured T cells, particularly in controls, may have been decidual rather than villous infiltrates. Sequencing bulk tissue could not tell helper, regulatory or cytotoxic T cells apart, could not separate maternal from fetal T cells, and left out gamma-delta receptors.

Using the immunoSEQ v4 bias-controlled multiplex PCR assay, run blinded to group allocation, TCR-beta CDR3 regions were amplified from genomic DNA. To estimate the quantities of nucleated cells and T cells in each sample, reference gene primers were included together with the TCR-beta primers. Sequencing of the libraries was performed on an Illumina MiSeq with a 100-cycle paired-end protocol. The study's processing was this. In the immunoSEQ Analyzer software, diversity and richness were calculated, with richness measured by iChao1 and clonality based on Pielou evenness and Shannon diversity on a 0-1 scale where a higher value means less diversity. CDR3 amino acid sequences together with V/J genes were queried against VDJdb for CMV, EBV and influenza A specificities, with confidence 3 and substitution 2 applied. TCR-beta amino acid clonotype overlap between villitis of unknown etiology, infectious villitis and control repertoires was assessed with the Morisita-Horn index. In TCRdb, the immuneACCESS table is reduced to in-frame sequences with V and J assigned. These tables do not hold every clone; where another copy was compared, an unresolved V gene accounts for under half, and the others remain unexplained. From that table come the V and J calls and clone size; the DNA was used to work out D and trimming. The sample table contains more than 3,000 clones; only one count was recorded for 75% to 80% of them. Approximately 20% of the sample is held by the ten biggest clonotypes.

Five infectious villitis placentae were included, four with confirmed cytomegalovirus and one with Toxoplasma gondii, and were not matched to other groups. The mothers in the infectious villitis group were younger, had smaller fetuses, and delivered preterm or had intrauterine demise in two cases. After delivery, the placentae were collected and evaluated both grossly and histologically, and only then was archival tissue selected. Five 10-micron scrolls were cut from each FFPE block, and DNA was isolated using the AllPrep DNA/RNA FFPE Tissue kit. NanoDrop was used to check DNA concentration and purity, while a Bioanalyzer was used to assess RNA quality. For this clone: The antigen it recognizes is unknown. Base quality data are lacking; no much larger clone is found one base away.

The CDR1 and CDR2 encoded by the germline V gene are MNHEY and SVGAGI. The CDR3, from cysteine to phenylalanine, totals 15 residues. Only the CDR3 portion is preserved as DNA: 45 bases, with reading frame beginning at the first base. The germline ends are 12 bases apart after V is trimmed by 0 bases and J by 4 bases. The sequence was collected from a human patient with infectious villitis; the placental T cells may come from both mother and fetus. The sequence links TRBV6-5 to TRBJ1-2; a weak D assignment points to TRBD1 (5 bases agree). Input material: placental tissue containing maternal and fetal cells. At the DNA level, the sequence is TGTGCCAGCAGTTACTCGGGACCGAGCGCCTATGGCTACACCTTC. Its product reads: CASSYSGPSAYGYTF.